This T cell receptor (beta chain) comes out of a study of a mutant IDH1 vaccine in newly diagnosed glioma. Across the whole study: Following radiotherapy alone, or alongside temozolomide cycles, vaccination was started after an interval of 4-6 weeks. Treated patients showed a male proportion of approximately 62%, a female proportion of about 38%, and a mean age of 40.4 years. Study conclusions and caveats: Vaccination elicited immune responses in 90% to 95% of patients.

Comments on this clone: Its antigen is unknown.

The germline V and J ends were trimmed by 9 bases and 13 bases, with 18 bases remaining between them. The CDR3 loop spans 11 amino acids. From germline, CDR1 is LNHNV and CDR2 YYDKDF (reference sequence). The protocol was immunoSEQ multiplex PCR, while the TCRdb copy is restricted to in-frame clones and leaves out a portion. The sample holds 77,000 or so clones, approximately 75% seen once. The time point denotes: week 47, end of study. In the vaccine, a single dose held 300 ug of the mutant IDH1 20-mer peptide, along with topical imiquimod. Vaccinations, eight in total, occurred in weeks 1, 3, 5, 7, 11, 15, 19, 23.

The sequencing here drew on PBMCs, taken from a glioma patient whose treatment included an IDH1 peptide vaccine. V usage is TRBV15 and J usage is TRBJ2-5; no reliable D call. The sequence was collected from a middle-aged man with glioma. The CDR3: CATKVGMVLYF. As DNA, the CDR3 is TGTGCCACAAAAGTCGGTATGGTCTTGTACTTC.